The next 3 T cell receptor beta chains were all read from a single sample in a study of cytomegalovirus exposure and HLA in healthy donors. Researchers ran the PCR with 60 Vbeta and 13 Jbeta primers. Produced via immunoSEQ multiplex PCR; TCRdb's table is partial and in-frame only. The sample has about 120,000 clones; 70% to 80% are singletons. The sample consisted of PBMCs. These receptors were obtained from a man aged 30 to 45 in good health and CMV-seropositive.

The chain combines TRBV10-3 with TRBJ1-2; no clear D gene. Deletions cut 0 bases from V and 9 bases from J, with 8 bases between. This CDR3 comprises 12 residues. In germline, CDR1 is ENHRY, CDR2 SYGVKD. CDR3 residues: CAISESANSYTF. DNA for the CDR3: TGTGCCATCAGTGAGTCAGCAAATAGCTACACCTTC.

The gene calls are TRBV4-2 and TRBJ2-1; 7 nucleotides align to TRBD1. J gave up 6 bases and V 0 bases, and 8 bases lay outside the gene matches. This CDR3 comprises 16 residues. Germline V gene sequence: CDR1 LGHNA, CDR2 YNFKEQ. CDR3 amino acids: CASSQDTGTEGNEQFF. Written as DNA, the CDR3 is TGTGCCAGCAGCCAAGATACCGGGACAGAGGGCAATGAGCAGTTCTTC.

The chain joins TRBV7-2 to TRBJ2-7; D remains unclear. The V gene lost 4 bases and the J gene lost 2 bases, with 3 bases spanning the gap. From germline, CDR1 is SGHTA and CDR2 FQGNSA. The CDR3 is 11 residues long. This CDR3 reads CASSYTYEQYF. The CDR3 DNA reads as TGTGCCAGCAGCTACACCTACGAGCAGTACTTC.